This record looks at one T cell receptor beta chain sequence and its context. What it binds is unknown. This entry is derived from a study of shared clonotypes between healthy human individuals. Whole-study findings and limits: Sharing across four donors was highest in naive CD4 (around 5%) and lowest in memory CD8 (around 0.4%).

This CDR3 is built from 14 residues. The V and J ends lost 3 bases and 3 bases respectively, with 11 bases between them. In germline, CDR1 is MGHRA, CDR2 YSYEKL. The repertoire was sequenced with immunoSEQ multiplex PCR; TCRdb's copy has only in-frame clones and lacks some. Counted here are some 2,000,000 clones, approximately 94% occurring once; the ten biggest clones make up roughly 0.13%. Sequenced: naive CD4+ T cells sorted from blood. Subset in this sample: CD45RA+ positively selected. The sequence derives from a man aged 18-30 years in good health. The gene calls are TRBV4-1 and TRBJ1-2; possible D gene TRBD1, 6 bases. CDR3: CASSHMDSDYGYTF. Written as DNA, the CDR3 is TGCGCCAGCAGCCACATGGACAGCGACTATGGCTACACCTTC.